This record looks at one TCR beta chain sequence and its context. It lacks a known antigen. No qualities accompany the bases; no much larger clone lies one base away. Libraries were built with the immunoSEQ multiplex PCR assay. To provide template for TCR sequencing, every sample had RNA extracted and reverse transcribed into cDNA. First-strand cDNA was synthesized with SuperScript III using a 2:1 mix of oligo-dT and random hexamers. A synthetic immune receptor repertoire was used to measure amplification bias, and any remaining bias was corrected computationally. As for how the authors treated the data: Raw reads were preprocessed for error removal, and CDR3 was defined according to IMGT conventions as running from the conserved cysteine to phenylalanine. Clonality was calculated as 1 minus Shannon entropy normalized by log2 of the number of productive unique TCRs. CD4 or CD8 identity of scalp clones was inferred by cross-referencing scalp TCRbeta sequences with sorted blood CD4 and CD8 repertoires. TCRdb obtained this table from immuneACCESS and retained in-frame rearrangements with V and J assigned. These tables miss some clones; where compared with another copy, unresolved V genes account for less than half of the shortfall, and the remainder is unexplained. Clone size and the V and J calls come from that table; the DNA yielded D and trimming. The sample has fewer than 250,000 clones on record, less than 65% of them singletons. 4% to 5% of the sample is in the top ten clones.

From the cysteine up to the phenylalanine, the CDR3 has a length of 14 residues. Of all the DNA, just the CDR3 is kept, 42 bases in frame from base 1. Trimming removed 5 bases from V and 2 bases from J, leaving 7 bases between the germline ends. The germline V gene (reference sequence) specifies MNHEY as CDR1 and SMNVEV as CDR2. This specimen belongs to a study of CD8+ T cells in alopecia areata (dated by TCRdb to about 2018). For the wider study: The treated patients, all with moderate-to-severe alopecia areata, were enrolled in an open-label pilot trial of oral tofacitinib given at 5 to 10 mg twice daily. RNA was extracted with the PAXgene miRNA kit for fixed scalp, the miRNeasy kit for PBMCs, and the RNeasy kit for mouse skin. TCRbeta CDR3 regions were amplified by immunoSEQ multiplex PCR using 35 Vbeta forward and 13 Jbeta reverse primers. Clonality in the scalp was compared among normal scalp (n=4), patchy alopecia areata scalp (n=8), and alopecia totalis/universalis scalp (n=8). In humans, TCRbeta sequencing was performed on scalp tissue and on sorted CD4+ and CD8+ peripheral blood T cells from healthy controls and from patients with patchy or totalis/universalis alopecia areata. Biopsies were taken from tofacitinib-treated patients at baseline and at 4 and 24 weeks of treatment, and a later scalp biopsy was taken in several of the tofacitinib-treated patients. Tofacitinib was given for 6 to 18 months, followed by 6 months of follow-up off drug to assess delayed response and recurrence. The SALT score, which quantifies the percentage of affected scalp surface area, was used to measure disease severity in treated patients. To study T cell clonal expansion in alopecia areata, the researchers applied high-throughput TCRbeta sequencing to both the C3H/HeJ mouse model and human patients. Study-wide conclusions, independent of this receptor: Compared with mice, TCR sequences shared between patients were less clear, possibly partly because of HLA diversity across the patient population. Many expanded lesional clones were found to persist in scalp and blood during tofacitinib treatment, and relapse after treatment cessation may be partly explained by this persistence. Unlike mouse skin, where gammadelta T cells dominate, normal human skin contains resident alphabeta T cells that get sequenced too, which complicates analysis of the scalp TCR repertoire. The treated cohort was small, with a single nonresponder, so links between baseline CD8+ expansion and response need larger studies. Higher clonality and more expanded CD8+ clones were observed in lesional scalp than in normal scalp, particularly in alopecia totalis/universalis, a finding suggestive of antigenic drive. Tofacitinib significantly lowered scalp clonality and the number of expanded CD8+ clones among the top 100 scalp clones.

The time point label here, explained by the study, means: about four weeks on oral tofacitinib. The treatment or condition label, as the study defines it: oral pan-JAK inhibitor, 5-10 mg twice daily. Lesional scalp punch biopsies and peripheral blood were obtained from alopecia areata patients. After PBMCs were isolated by density centrifugation and stained for CD3, CD4 and CD8, a FACSAria was used to sort CD4+ and CD8+ T cells. The chain is encoded by TRBV27 joined to TRBJ2-6; no D segment can be confidently identified. This clonotype was obtained from a human donor with alopecia areata. Sequenced here: CD4+ T cells sorted from blood, sampled at week 4, from a patient treated with tofacitinib. The sequenced DNA is TGTGCCAGCAGTCCCCGCCCTGGGGCCAACGTCCTGACTTTC. This sequence encodes CASSPRPGANVLTF. Here the CDR3 is joined to the reference TRBV27 and TRBJ2-6 genes, and the full variable domain is: EAQVTQNPRYLITVTGKKLTVTCSQNMNHEYMSWYRQDPGLGLRQIYYSMNVEVTDKGDVPEGYKVSRKEKRNFPLILESPSPNQTSLYFCASSPRPGANVLTFGAGSRLTVL.